This T cell receptor beta chain was documented in a study of blood T cell repertoires in COVID-19. On the study more broadly: Nucleic acid was either cDNA or gDNA, and it came from T cells, B-cell-depleted T cells, or PBMCs.

TCRdb's table, derived via immunoSEQ multiplex PCR, lists solely in-frame clones and lacks some. There are a few hundred thousand clones in the sample; around 87% occur only once, and less than 4% lies in the top ten. The CDR3 length is 16 residues. Germline CDR1 KGHDR, CDR2 SFDVKD. The ends lost 2 bases at V and 2 bases at J; junction bases unmatched: 5. The receptor was derived from a man younger than 30 with active or convalescent COVID-19. J is TRBJ2-1 and V is TRBV24-1, with 7 bases aligning to TRBD1. The sequenced sample was peripheral blood. The CDR3 loop is CATSDYRGSAYNEQFF. DNA of the CDR3: TGTGCCACCAGTGATTACAGGGGTAGCGCCTACAATGAGCAGTTCTTC.